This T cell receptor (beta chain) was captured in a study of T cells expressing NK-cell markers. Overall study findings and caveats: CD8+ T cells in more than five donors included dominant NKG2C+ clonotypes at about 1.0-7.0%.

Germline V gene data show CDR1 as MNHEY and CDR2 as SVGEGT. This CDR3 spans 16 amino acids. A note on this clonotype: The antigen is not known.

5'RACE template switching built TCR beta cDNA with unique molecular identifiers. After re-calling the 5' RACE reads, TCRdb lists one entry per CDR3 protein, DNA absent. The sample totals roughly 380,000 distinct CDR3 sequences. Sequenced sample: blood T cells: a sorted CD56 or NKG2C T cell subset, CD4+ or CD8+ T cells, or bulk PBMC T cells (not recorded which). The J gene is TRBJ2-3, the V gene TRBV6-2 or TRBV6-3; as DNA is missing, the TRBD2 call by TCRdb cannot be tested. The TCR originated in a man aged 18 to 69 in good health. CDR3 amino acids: CASSSLAGDGADTQYF.